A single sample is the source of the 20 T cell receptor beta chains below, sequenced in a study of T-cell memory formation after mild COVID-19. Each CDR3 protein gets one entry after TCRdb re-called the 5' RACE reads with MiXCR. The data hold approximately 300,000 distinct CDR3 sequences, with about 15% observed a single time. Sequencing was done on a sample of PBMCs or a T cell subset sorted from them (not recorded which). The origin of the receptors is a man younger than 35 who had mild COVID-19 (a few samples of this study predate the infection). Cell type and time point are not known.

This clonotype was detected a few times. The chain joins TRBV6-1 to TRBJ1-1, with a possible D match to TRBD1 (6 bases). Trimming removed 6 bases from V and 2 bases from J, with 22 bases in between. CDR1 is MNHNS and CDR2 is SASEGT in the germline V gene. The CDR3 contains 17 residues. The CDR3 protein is CASSEPQGRGPNTEAFF. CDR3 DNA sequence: TGTGCCAGCAGCGAGCCTCAGGGGCGAGGTCCCAACACTGAAGCTTTCTTT.

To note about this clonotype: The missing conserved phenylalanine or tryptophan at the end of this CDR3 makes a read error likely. CDR3 coding DNA: TGTGCCAGCAGCTTGGGTAGGGAGGAGACCCAGTACTTA. Protein: CASSLGREETQYL. This rearrangement joins TRBV5-5 to TRBJ2-5; possibly TRBD2 for D (5 bases). Trimming took off 0 bases at V and 5 bases at J, with 8 bases between the two ends. The CDR3 covers 13 residues. Germline loops: CDR1 SGHKS, CDR2 YYEKEE (reference sequence).

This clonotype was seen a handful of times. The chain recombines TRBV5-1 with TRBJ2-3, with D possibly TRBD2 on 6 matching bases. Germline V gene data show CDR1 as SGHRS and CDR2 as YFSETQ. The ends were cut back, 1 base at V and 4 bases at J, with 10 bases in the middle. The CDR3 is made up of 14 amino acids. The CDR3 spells CASSLTSFPDTQYF. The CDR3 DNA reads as TGCGCCAGCAGCTTGACTAGCTTCCCAGATACGCAGTATTTT.

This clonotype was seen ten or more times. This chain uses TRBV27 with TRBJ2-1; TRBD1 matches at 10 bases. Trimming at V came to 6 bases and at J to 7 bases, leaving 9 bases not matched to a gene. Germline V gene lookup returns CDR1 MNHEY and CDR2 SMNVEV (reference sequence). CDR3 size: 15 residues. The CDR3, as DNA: TGTGCCAGCAGGCTACCGGGACAGGGGAATAATGAGCAGTTCTTC. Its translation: CASRLPGQGNNEQFF.

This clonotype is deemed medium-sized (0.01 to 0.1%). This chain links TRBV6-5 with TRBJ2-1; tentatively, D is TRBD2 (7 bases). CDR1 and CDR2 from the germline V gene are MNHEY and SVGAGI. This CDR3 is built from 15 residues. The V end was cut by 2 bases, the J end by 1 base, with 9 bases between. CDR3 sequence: CASSYGRGSYNEQFF. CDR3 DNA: TGTGCCAGCAGTTACGGGAGGGGGTCCTACAATGAGCAGTTCTTC.

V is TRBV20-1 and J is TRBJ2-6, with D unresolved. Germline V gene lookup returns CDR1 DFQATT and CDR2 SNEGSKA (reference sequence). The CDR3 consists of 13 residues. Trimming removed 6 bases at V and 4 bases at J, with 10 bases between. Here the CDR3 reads CSAPLGGANVLTF. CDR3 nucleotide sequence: TGCAGTGCGCCTCTTGGAGGGGCCAACGTCCTGACTTTC.

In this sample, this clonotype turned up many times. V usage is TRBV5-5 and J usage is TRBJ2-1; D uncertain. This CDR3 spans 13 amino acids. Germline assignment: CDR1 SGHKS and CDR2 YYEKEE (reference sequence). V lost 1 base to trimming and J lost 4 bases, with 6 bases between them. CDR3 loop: CASSLRRYNEQFF. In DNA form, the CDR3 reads TGTGCCAGCAGCTTGCGGCGGTACAATGAGCAGTTCTTC.

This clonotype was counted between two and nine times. CDR3 loop: CASSYPGTGGETQYF. As DNA, the CDR3 is TGTGCCAGCAGCTATCCCGGGACAGGGGGGGAGACCCAGTACTTC. The V gene is TRBV7-2, the J gene TRBJ2-5; 11 bases fit TRBD1. Germline CDR1 SGHTA, CDR2 FQGNSA. This CDR3 spans 15 amino acids. The junction had 6 bases not matched to a gene; V was cut back by 4 bases and J by 5 bases.

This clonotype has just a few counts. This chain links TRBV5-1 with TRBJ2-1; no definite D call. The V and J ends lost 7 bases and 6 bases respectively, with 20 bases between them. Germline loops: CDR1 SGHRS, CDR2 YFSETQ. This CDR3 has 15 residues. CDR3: CASGFSDAPGNEQFF. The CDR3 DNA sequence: TGCGCCAGCGGGTTCTCGGACGCCCCGGGCAATGAGCAGTTCTTC.

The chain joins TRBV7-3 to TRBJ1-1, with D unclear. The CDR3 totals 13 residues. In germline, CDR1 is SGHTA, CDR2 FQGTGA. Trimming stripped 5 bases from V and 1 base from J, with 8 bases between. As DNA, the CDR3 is TGTGCCAGCAGCAAAATAGCGAACACTGAAGCTTTCTTT. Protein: CASSKIANTEAFF.

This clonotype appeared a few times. CDR3 nucleotides: TGCGCCAGCAGCTCCCCTTATGATACGCAGTATTTT. This codes for CASSSPYDTQYF. The J gene is TRBJ2-3, the V gene TRBV5-1; D unclear. The CDR3 sequence is 12 residues long. Germline values: CDR1 SGHRS, CDR2 YFSETQ. Deletions cut 3 bases from V and 6 bases from J, with 8 bases between.

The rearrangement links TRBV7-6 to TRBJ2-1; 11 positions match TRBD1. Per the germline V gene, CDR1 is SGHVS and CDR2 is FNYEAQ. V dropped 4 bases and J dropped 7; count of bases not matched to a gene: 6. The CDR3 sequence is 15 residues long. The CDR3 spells CASSSSRDRGNEQFF. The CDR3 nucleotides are TGTGCCAGCAGCTCTTCGAGGGACAGGGGGAATGAGCAGTTCTTC.

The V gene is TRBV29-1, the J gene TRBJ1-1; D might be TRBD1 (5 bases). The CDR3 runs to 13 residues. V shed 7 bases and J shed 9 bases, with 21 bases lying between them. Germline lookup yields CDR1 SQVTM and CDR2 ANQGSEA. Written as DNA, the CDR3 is TGCAGCGGGAGGGATTGGGTAGGGGCTAAAGCTTTCTTT. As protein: CSGRDWVGAKAFF.

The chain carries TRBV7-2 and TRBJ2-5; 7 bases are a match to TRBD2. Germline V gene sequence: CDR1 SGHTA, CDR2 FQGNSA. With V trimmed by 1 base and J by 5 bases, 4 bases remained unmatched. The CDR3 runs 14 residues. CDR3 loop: CASSLVWGGETQYF. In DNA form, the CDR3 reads TGTGCCAGCAGCTTAGTATGGGGGGGGGAGACCCAGTACTTC. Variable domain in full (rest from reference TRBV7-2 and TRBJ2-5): GAGVSQSPSNKVTEKGKDVELRCDPISGHTALYWYRQSLGQGLEFLIYFQGNSAPDKSGLPSDRFSAERTGGSVSTLTIQRTQQEDSAVYLCASSLVWGGETQYFGPGTRLLVL.

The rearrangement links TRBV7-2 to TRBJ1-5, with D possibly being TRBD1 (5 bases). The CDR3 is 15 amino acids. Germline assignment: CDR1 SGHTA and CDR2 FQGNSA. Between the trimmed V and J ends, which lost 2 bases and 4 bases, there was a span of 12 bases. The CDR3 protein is CASSLQGTRNQPQHF. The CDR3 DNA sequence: TGTGCCAGCAGCTTACAGGGCACCAGGAATCAGCCCCAGCATTTT.

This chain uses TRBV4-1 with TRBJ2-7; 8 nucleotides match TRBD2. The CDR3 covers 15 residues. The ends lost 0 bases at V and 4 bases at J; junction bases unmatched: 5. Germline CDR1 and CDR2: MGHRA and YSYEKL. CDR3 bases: TGCGCCAGCAGCCAAGATTTAGCGGGGAAGTACGAGCAGTACGTC. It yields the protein CASSQDLAGKYEQYV.

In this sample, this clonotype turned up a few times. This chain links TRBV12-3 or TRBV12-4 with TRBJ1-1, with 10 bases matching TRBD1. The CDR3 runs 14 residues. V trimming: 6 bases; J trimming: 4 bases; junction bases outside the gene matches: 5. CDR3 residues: CASRGDRGPTEAFF. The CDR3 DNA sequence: TGTGCCAGCAGGGGGGACAGGGGACCCACTGAAGCTTTCTTT.

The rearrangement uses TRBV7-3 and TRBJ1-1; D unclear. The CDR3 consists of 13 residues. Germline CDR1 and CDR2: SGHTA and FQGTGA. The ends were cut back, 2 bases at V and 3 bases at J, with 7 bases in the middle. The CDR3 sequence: CASSLDSDTEAFF. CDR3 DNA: TGTGCCAGCAGCTTAGATTCGGACACTGAAGCTTTCTTT.

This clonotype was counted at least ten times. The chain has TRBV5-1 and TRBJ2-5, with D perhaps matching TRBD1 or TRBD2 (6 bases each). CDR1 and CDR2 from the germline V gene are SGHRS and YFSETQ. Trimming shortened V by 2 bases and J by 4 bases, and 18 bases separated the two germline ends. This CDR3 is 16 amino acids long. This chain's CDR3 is CASSFSSWGAGETQYF. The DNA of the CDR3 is TGCGCCAGCAGCTTCTCGTCGTGGGGGGCAGGAGAGACCCAGTACTTC.

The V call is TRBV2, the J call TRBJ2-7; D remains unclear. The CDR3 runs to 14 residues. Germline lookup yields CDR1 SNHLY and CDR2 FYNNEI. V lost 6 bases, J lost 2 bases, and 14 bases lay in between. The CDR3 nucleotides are TGTGCCAGCAGGGTCGTGGCATTGACCTACGAGCAGTACTTC. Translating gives CASRVVALTYEQYF. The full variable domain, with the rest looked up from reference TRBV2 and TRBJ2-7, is EPEVTQTPSHQVTQMGQEVILRCVPISNHLYFYWYRQILGQKVEFLVSFYNNEISEKSEIFDDQFSVERPDGSNFTLKIRSTKLEDSAMYFCASRVVALTYEQYFGPGTRLTVT.